One sample yielded the 32 T cell receptor beta chains listed below, sequenced in a study of tumor and adjacent non-tumor tissue in lung cancer. A modified ARM-PCR protocol with three rounds of nested PCR amplified TCRbeta. TCRdb reprocessed the multiplex PCR reads with MiXCR, giving one entry per CDR3 protein. The profile shows 100,000 to 120,000 distinct CDR3 sequences, under 90% of them singletons. The template was RNA from unsorted bulk tissue. The sequenced sample consisted of lung tumor tissue. The receptors come from a man aged 65 to 85 with non-small cell lung cancer.

Notes on this clonotype: At one end, the junction sequence differs from germline, possibly due to a read error. The genes are TRBV4-1 and TRBJ1-5, with D perhaps matching TRBD1 (5 bases). Germline-derived CDR1 and CDR2 are MGHRA and YSYEKL. The CDR3 totals 17 residues. CDR3 amino acids: CACAKYLTGDSKQPQHF. The CDR3 DNA follows: TGCGCCTGCGCCAAGTATCTGACGGGGGATAGCAAACAGCCACAGCATTTT.

The rearrangement joins TRBV12-3 or TRBV12-4 to TRBJ2-3, with 7 bases aligning to TRBD1. The J segment lost 6 bases and the V segment lost 7 bases, leaving 7 bases of the junction unmatched. This CDR3 is 13 amino acids long. The CDR3 nucleotides read TGTGCCAGCACTCCAGGGGGTGTCGATACGCAGTATTTT. The encoded protein is CASTPGGVDTQYF.

The chain carries TRBV29-1 and TRBJ2-3; 8 nucleotides agree with TRBD1. Germline loops: CDR1 SQVTM, CDR2 ANQGSEA. The CDR3 extends over 13 amino acids. The chain's CDR3 is CSVPRQGAYTQYF. The DNA of the CDR3 is TGCAGTGTTCCCCGTCAGGGGGCGTATACGCAGTATTTT.

This clonotype was counted between two and nine times. A much larger clone lies a single base off, so this may be a read error. The genes are TRBV20-1 and TRBJ2-1, with D uncertain. The CDR3 is 14 amino acids. The germline V and J ends were trimmed by 6 bases and 8 bases, with 20 bases remaining between them. From germline, CDR1 is DFQATT and CDR2 SNEGSKA (reference sequence). The CDR3: CSAVTSLLVHEQFF. The CDR3 bases are TGCAGTGCGGTGACGAGCCTCTTAGTGCATGAGCAGTTCTTC.

Details on this clonotype: An end of the junction does not agree with germline; a read error may underlie this. The V call is TRBV28, the J call TRBJ1-6; unclear D gene. CDR3 size: 16 residues. Germline CDR1 reads MDHEN; CDR2 reads SYDVKM. Here the CDR3 reads CASSLQTWWDNSPFHF. In nucleotides, the CDR3 is TGTGCCAGCAGTTTGCAAACATGGTGGGATAATTCACCCTTCCACTTT.

The J gene is TRBJ2-7, the V gene TRBV5-1, with TRBD1 identical over 10 bases. The CDR3 runs 16 residues. Looked up from germline, CDR1 is SGHRS and CDR2 is YFSETQ. The V and J ends lost 4 bases and 1 base, in that order; junction bases with no gene match: 8. The CDR3 coding sequence is TGCGCCAGCAGCCTGACCCGGGGACAGGGGTCCTACGAGCAGTACTTC. It encodes CASSLTRGQGSYEQYF.

About this clonotype itself: The conserved phenylalanine or tryptophan normally closing the CDR3 is absent here, so this likely arose from a read error. CDR3 residues: CSARDPERGSRVETQYY. In DNA form, the CDR3 reads TGCAGTGCTAGAGATCCCGAGCGGGGGAGCCGGGTAGAGACCCAGTACTAC. V gene TRBV20-1 combines with J gene TRBJ2-5; 8 nucleotides match TRBD2. V dropped 0 bases and J dropped 4; count of bases not matched to a gene: 13. Germline values: CDR1 DFQATT, CDR2 SNEGSKA (reference sequence). The CDR3 spans 17 residues.

The chain recombines TRBV6-6 with TRBJ2-1; the match to TRBD2 covers 15 bases. The CDR3 has 17 residues. V trimming: 5 bases; J trimming: 13 bases; junction bases outside the gene matches: 15. Germline assignment: CDR1 MNHNY and CDR2 SVGAGI (reference sequence). Written as DNA, the CDR3 is TGTGCCAGCAGTAACCCGGGACTAGCGGGAGGCGTATGTGAACAGTTCTTC. Its translation: CASSNPGLAGGVCEQFF.

As regards this clonotype: Compared with germline, one end of the junction differs, possibly owing to a read error. The chain links TRBV12-3 or TRBV12-4 to TRBJ1-6; perhaps TRBD1 as D (6 bases). The CDR3 has 14 amino acids. The CDR3 loop is CDNSRTVYNSPIHF. The DNA of the CDR3 is TGTGACAACAGTCGGACAGTCTATAATTCACCCATCCACTTT.

In regard to this clonotype: Compared with germline, one end of the junction differs, possibly owing to a read error. The chain recombines TRBV12-3 or TRBV12-4 with TRBJ1-3, with TRBD1 matching over 7 bases. The CDR3 sequence is 15 residues long. This chain's CDR3 is CASSFADRDGNTIYF. The CDR3 DNA sequence: TGTGCCAGTAGTTTCGCCGACAGGGATGGAAACACCATATATTTT.

This chain uses TRBV5-4 with TRBJ1-2, with D hard to call. This CDR3 comprises 13 residues. Germline V gives CDR1 SGHNT, CDR2 YYREEE (reference sequence). The CDR3 nucleotides read TGTACCATCAGCTTGGATGTTAACTATGGCTACACCTTC. This gives the protein CTISLDVNYGYTF. Complete variable domain (other parts from reference TRBV5-4 and TRBJ1-2): ETGVTQSPTHLIKTRGQQVTLRCSSQSGHNTVSWYQQALGQGPQFIFQYYREEENGRGNFPPRFSGLQFPNYSSELNVNALELDDSALYLCTISLDVNYGYTFGSGTRLTVV.

Of note for this clonotype: At one end, the junction sequence differs from germline, possibly due to a read error. The genes are TRBV12-3 or TRBV12-4 and TRBJ2-7; no clear D. This CDR3 is built from 11 residues. The CDR3 loop is CAGSLWTEHYF. CDR3 nucleotide sequence: TGTGCCGGCAGTTTGTGGACCGAGCACTACTTC.

This clonotype is a singleton in its sample. The CDR3 DNA is TGTGCAACCAGCTCCGTTGTTCGGGACAAGACCTACGAGCAGTACTTC. It specifies CATSSVVRDKTYEQYF. The J gene is TRBJ2-7, the V gene TRBV5-6; D may be TRBD1 (6 bases). Germline V CDR1 and CDR2: SGHDT, YYEEEE. This CDR3 region has 16 residues.

Note on this clonotype: One end of the junction is discordant with germline, which a read error may explain. This rearrangement joins TRBV6-1 to TRBJ2-1; D uncertain. The J call may be in error: the DNA end matches TRBJ2-7 better. The CDR3 is made up of 15 amino acids. Germline loops: CDR1 MNHNS, CDR2 SASEGT. The DNA of the CDR3 is TGCGCCAGCAGTAAATCAGAGTTTAGCTACAATGAGCAGTACTTC. Translated: CASSKSEFSYNEQYF.

Notes on this clonotype: This could be a read error, since a much larger clone is one nucleotide away. The rearrangement joins TRBV28 to TRBJ1-4; D possibly corresponds to TRBD1 (6 bases). This CDR3 is built from 17 residues. V lost 6 bases to trimming and J lost 7 bases, with 24 bases between them. Germline V lookup: CDR1 MDHEN, CDR2 SYDVKM. In DNA, the CDR3 is TGTGCCAGCAGCAGTTACGGGGGGCGCTTATATGGTGAAAAACTGTTTTTT. Encoded protein: CASSSYGGRLYGEKLFF.

With respect to this clonotype: An end of the junction differs from the germline gene, which may be a read error. The chain carries TRBV6-1 and TRBJ2-7, with 8 nucleotides matching TRBD1. Germline V gene sequence: CDR1 MNHNS, CDR2 SASEGT. The CDR3 totals 15 residues. The CDR3 coding sequence is TGTGCCAGCAGCGTGGGACAGGAGCTTAACTACGAACAGTACTTC. It codes for CASSVGQELNYEQYF.

On this clonotype itself: One end of the junction is discordant with germline, which a read error may explain. The V gene is TRBV4-1, the J gene TRBJ2-7; D is perhaps TRBD1 or TRBD2 (6 bases each). This CDR3 contains 14 residues. Germline CDR1 reads MGHRA; CDR2 reads YSYEKL. This chain's CDR3 is CSSSQGGGSEGQYF. In nucleotides, the CDR3 is TGCTCCAGCAGCCAAGGAGGGGGTTCTGAAGGGCAGTACTTC.

This clonotype has a handful of counts. A much larger clone differs by one base, so this may be a read error. This sequence joins TRBV7-8 and TRBJ2-4, with 7 bases that match TRBD2. The V and J ends lost 8 bases and 4 bases, in that order; junction bases with no gene match: 5. Germline V lookup: CDR1 SGHVS, CDR2 FQNEAQ. The CDR3 length is 13 residues. The CDR3 protein is CASVGRKKNIQYF. The CDR3 coding sequence is TGTGCCAGCGTCGGGAGGAAGAAAAACATTCAGTACTTC.

To note about this clonotype: The junction shows a germline mismatch at one end, possibly a read error. The genes are TRBV11-2 and TRBJ2-7, with unresolved D. This CDR3 is 13 amino acids long. The germline CDR1 and CDR2 sequences are SGHAT and FQNNGV. The CDR3 DNA is TGTGTCAGCAGATTAGCAGTAGCTCTCGAGCAGTGCTTC. This translates into CVSRLAVALEQCF. Looking up the rest from reference TRBV11-2 and TRBJ2-7 gives the full variable domain: EAGVAQSPRYKIIEKRQSVAFWCNPISGHATLYWYQQILGQGPKLLIQFQNNGVVDDSQLPKDRFSAERLKGVDSTLKIQPAKLEDSAVYLCVSRLAVALEQCFGPGTRLTVT.

The chain is built from TRBV5-4 and TRBJ2-5; tentative D call: TRBD2 (6 bases). Germline assignment: CDR1 SGHNT and CDR2 YYREEE (reference sequence). The V gene lost 1 base and the J gene lost 10 bases, with 17 bases spanning the gap. The CDR3 extends over 14 amino acids. CDR3 amino acids: CASSLTRGQEDQYF. CDR3 nucleotides: TGTGCCAGCAGCTTGACGCGGGGTCAAGAGGACCAGTACTTC.

On this clonotype itself: The missing conserved phenylalanine or tryptophan at the end of this CDR3 makes a read error likely. The V call is TRBV6-2 or TRBV6-3, the J call TRBJ2-2, with 11 bases lining up with TRBD2. The J segment lost 5 bases and the V segment lost 8 bases, leaving 13 bases of the junction unmatched. Germline V gene lookup returns CDR1 MNHEY and CDR2 SVGEGT. This CDR3 contains 17 residues. Written as DNA, the CDR3 is TGTGCCAGCGGAGTTAGCGGGAGGGCCGCGGGTACCGGGGAGCTGTTTGTT. It encodes CASGVSGRAAGTGELFV.

Points on this clonotype: It is likely a read error, because the conserved phenylalanine at the end of the CDR3 is missing. It is unclear where the CDR3 begins or ends on the DNA, so no DNA is shown, and the CDR3 is as TCRdb lists it. This rearrangement joins TRBV6-5 to TRBJ2-1; the table assigns TRBD1, which was not confirmed against the DNA. Per the germline V gene, CDR1 is MNHEY and CDR2 is SVGAGI. The CDR3 has 14 residues if both end residues are counted. The CDR3: CASSYRPAGDEQYS.

With respect to this clonotype: One junction end disagrees with the germline gene, perhaps due to a read error. This chain joins TRBV10-2 and TRBJ2-5; the D gene is possibly TRBD2 (5 bases). Germline V CDR1 and CDR2: WSHSY, SAAADI. This CDR3 is built from 12 residues. The CDR3 DNA is TGTGCCAGCGTCGGACTGGGGGAGACCCAGTACTTC. This sequence encodes CASVGLGETQYF.

As for this clonotype: The junction differs from germline at one of its ends, possibly a read error. This chain joins TRBV5-4 and TRBJ1-2; D is ambiguous. Looked up from germline, CDR1 is SGHNT and CDR2 is YYREEE (reference sequence). There are 14 residues in the CDR3. CDR3 DNA: TGTGCCAGCAGCTTCGGTACAGCCTTCTATGGCTACGCCTTC. Protein product: CASSFGTAFYGYAF. Full variable domain (outside the CDR3, taken from reference TRBV5-4 and TRBJ1-2): ETGVTQSPTHLIKTRGQQVTLRCSSQSGHNTVSWYQQALGQGPQFIFQYYREEENGRGNFPPRFSGLQFPNYSSELNVNALELDDSALYLCASSFGTAFYGYAFGSGTRLTVV.

Remarks on this clonotype: As the CDR3 is not closed by the conserved phenylalanine or tryptophan, this likely results from a read error. This chain joins TRBV11-2 and TRBJ2-3, with D perhaps matching TRBD1 (5 bases). The J call is in doubt because the DNA end fits TRBJ1-5 better. Germline values: CDR1 SGHAT, CDR2 FQNNGV. This CDR3 region has 15 residues. CDR3 loop: CASSLGAGGADTQHC. DNA of the CDR3: TGTGCCAGCAGCTTAGGGGCCGGCGGGGCAGATACGCAGCATTGT.

A remark on this clonotype: A read error may explain this, as a much larger clone is one base away. This chain links TRBV11-2 with TRBJ1-1; D gene uncertain. The V gene's germline CDR1 is SGHAT and CDR2 FQNNGV. Between the trimmed V and J ends, which lost 5 bases and 7 bases, there was a span of 17 bases. This CDR3 is built from 14 residues. CDR3 sequence: CASSLIGPPSEAFF. CDR3 coding DNA: TGTGCCAGCAGCCTTATTGGACCCCCTAGTGAAGCTTTCTTT.

Of note for this clonotype: The junction departs from the called germline gene at one end, perhaps through a read error. The V gene is TRBV12-3 or TRBV12-4, the J gene TRBJ1-2, with D perhaps matching TRBD1 (5 bases). This CDR3 spans 14 amino acids. The CDR3 loop is CVSNQWGTYYGYTF. CDR3 in DNA: TGTGTCAGCAACCAGTGGGGCACATACTATGGCTACACCTTC.

The chain carries TRBV29-1 and TRBJ2-3; the D is unclear. Trimming stripped 4 bases from V and 7 bases from J, with 12 bases between. This CDR3 region has 12 residues. Germline CDR1 and CDR2: SQVTM and ANQGSEA. In nucleotides, the CDR3 is TGCAGCGTTGGAGTTATAACATATACGCAGTATTTT. It yields the protein CSVGVITYTQYF.

A remark on this clonotype: Compared with germline, one end of the junction differs, possibly owing to a read error. The V and J genes are TRBV5-6 and TRBJ2-1; D might be TRBD1 (5 bases). There are 16 residues in the CDR3. In germline, CDR1 is SGHDT, CDR2 YYEEEE. The CDR3 protein is CVSSYVRGSGYNEQFF. DNA of the CDR3: TGTGTCAGCAGCTATGTTAGGGGAAGTGGGTACAATGAGCAGTTCTTT. Full variable domain (outside the CDR3, taken from reference TRBV5-6 and TRBJ2-1): DAGVTQSPTHLIKTRGQQVTLRCSPKSGHDTVSWYQQALGQGPQFIFQYYEEEERQRGNFPDRFSGHQFPNYSSELNVNALLLGDSALYLCVSSYVRGSGYNEQFFGPGTRLTVL.

Note on this clonotype: This is likely a read error, given that the CDR3 carries no conserved phenylalanine or tryptophan at its end. The chain carries TRBV5-6 and TRBJ2-5, with 7 positions matching TRBD1. Germline V gene lookup returns CDR1 SGHDT and CDR2 YYEEEE. The CDR3 loop spans 14 amino acids. The junction had 7 bases not matched to a gene; V was cut back by 3 bases and J by 5 bases. The CDR3: CASSWVFRGETQYL. CDR3 bases: TGTGCCAGCAGCTGGGTCTTCAGGGGGGAGACCCAGTACTTA.

CDR3 residues: CATRNSSYNEQFF. In DNA, the CDR3 is TGTGCCACCAGGAACAGCTCCTACAATGAGCAGTTCTTC. This chain uses TRBV24-1 with TRBJ2-1, with D unclear. V lost 7 bases, J lost 0 bases, and 6 bases lay in between. The CDR3 spans 13 residues. Germline CDR1 is KGHDR and CDR2 is SFDVKD.

A single count supports this clonotype. The chain carries TRBV7-9 and TRBJ1-2, with D possibly matching TRBD1 (5 bases). The germline V gene encodes CDR1 SEHNR and CDR2 FQNEAQ (reference sequence). Trimming cost V 3 bases and J 1 base, with 12 bases left between them. CDR3 length: 15 residues. CDR3 amino acids: CASSFKQEDNYGYTF. The CDR3, as DNA: TGTGCCAGCAGCTTCAAACAGGAGGATAACTATGGCTACACCTTC.